This T cell receptor (beta chain) was documented in a study of cytomegalovirus exposure and HLA in healthy donors. Whole-study findings and limits: The later analysis indicated that the majority of CMV-associated TCR beta chains appeared HLA-restricted.

The PCR contained 60 Vbeta and 13 Jbeta primers. Profiling relied on immunoSEQ multiplex PCR, and the TCRdb table lists in-frame clones only, not all of them. Among approximately 140,000 clones, about four fifths were seen once, and the ten largest hold roughly 4%. The sample holds a few counts of this clone. Its antigen is unknown. In germline, CDR1 is SGHVS, CDR2 FQNEAQ. CDR3 length equals 16 residues. Deletions cut 10 bases from V and 0 bases from J, with 19 bases between. Sequenced sample: PBMCs. This receptor was taken from a man aged 35-49 years in good health and CMV-seropositive. This chain links TRBV7-8 with TRBJ1-5; no clear D. The CDR3 DNA is TGTGCCACCCGGTTTGAGGGATACAATAGCAATCAGCCCCAGCATTTT. This translates into CATRFEGYNSNQPQHF.